The rows below give T cell receptor beta chains drawn from one sample of a study of response to subunit inactivated influenza vaccine. MiXCR, applied by TCRdb to the RT-PCR reads, yields one record per CDR3 protein. The top ten clones hold 10% to 15% of a sample with roughly 570,000 distinct CDR3 sequences, roughly 13% of them seen once. The sample in question was PBMCs from blood, obtained about 40 days after vaccination. These receptor sequences come from a man in his fifties or sixties who received an inactivated influenza vaccine. Each CDR3 is given without its conserved first and last residue. Each record gives: V gene, J gene, CDR3 protein.

v_gene: TRBV7-2
j_gene: TRBJ2-1
CDR3aa: ASSPGGLAARLYEQF

v_gene: TRBV28
j_gene: TRBJ2-2
CDR3aa: ASTPSGTGNTGELF

v_gene: TRBV20-1
j_gene: TRBJ2-5
CDR3aa: SASPRGWYQETQY

v_gene: TRBV20-1
j_gene: TRBJ2-7
CDR3aa: SARLLALGNHEQY

v_gene: TRBV29-1
j_gene: TRBJ2-3
CDR3aa: SVGKKLTDTQY

v_gene: TRBV6-1
j_gene: TRBJ1-1
CDR3aa: ASSPPRGTTEAF

v_gene: TRBV5-1
j_gene: TRBJ1-3
CDR3aa: ASSLGPDSGNTIY

v_gene: TRBV10-3
j_gene: TRBJ2-3
CDR3aa: AISIPGLAGADTDTQY

v_gene: TRBV29-1
j_gene: TRBJ2-1
CDR3aa: SVEERTGTRFPF

v_gene: TRBV12-3/TRBV12-4
j_gene: TRBJ1-2
CDR3aa: ASRPSPGQGDYGYT

v_gene: TRBV5-1
j_gene: TRBJ2-2
CDR3aa: ASSLTWRGRWTGELF

v_gene: TRBV29-1
j_gene: TRBJ2-7
CDR3aa: SVKGLSAYEQY

v_gene: TRBV7-9
j_gene: TRBJ2-2
CDR3aa: ASSLEGYTGELF

v_gene: TRBV20-1
j_gene: TRBJ2-7
CDR3aa: SARDHAGSEWEQY

v_gene: TRBV4-1
j_gene: TRBJ1-2
CDR3aa: ASSHRTGSYGYT

v_gene: TRBV20-1
j_gene: TRBJ1-5
CDR3aa: SAARQGSGAQH

v_gene: TRBV28
j_gene: TRBJ2-1
CDR3aa: ASSRSLLLPEQF

v_gene: TRBV7-3
j_gene: TRBJ2-3
CDR3aa: ASSSLQGPDTQY

v_gene: TRBV27
j_gene: TRBJ2-1
CDR3aa: ASSFLGLARPTDSYNEQF

v_gene: TRBV18
j_gene: TRBJ1-5
CDR3aa: ASSPSGEGAQPQH

v_gene: TRBV12-3/TRBV12-4
j_gene: TRBJ2-1
CDR3aa: ASSFDSGGAGYNEQF

v_gene: TRBV19
j_gene: TRBJ2-3
CDR3aa: ASSHRITDTQY

v_gene: TRBV5-1
j_gene: TRBJ2-3
CDR3aa: ASSLGGINADTQY

v_gene: TRBV18
j_gene: TRBJ2-2
CDR3aa: ASSPLGTSGRASSTGELF

v_gene: TRBV7-9
j_gene: TRBJ1-1
CDR3aa: ASSLVALNTEAF

v_gene: TRBV29-1
j_gene: TRBJ2-3
CDR3aa: SVDSSGRSDTQY

v_gene: TRBV29-1
j_gene: TRBJ2-7
CDR3aa: SVGTGGRGLAGSYEQY

v_gene: TRBV29-1
j_gene: TRBJ2-7
CDR3aa: SVVRTGFHEQY

v_gene: TRBV12-3/TRBV12-4
j_gene: TRBJ2-5
CDR3aa: ASSLVLSWGGEETQY

v_gene: TRBV28
j_gene: TRBJ2-2
CDR3aa: ASRPSHGELF

v_gene: TRBV5-1
j_gene: TRBJ2-2
CDR3aa: ASSLALGTGLELF

v_gene: TRBV6-2/TRBV6-3
j_gene: TRBJ1-5
CDR3aa: ASSYAGQGSNQPQH